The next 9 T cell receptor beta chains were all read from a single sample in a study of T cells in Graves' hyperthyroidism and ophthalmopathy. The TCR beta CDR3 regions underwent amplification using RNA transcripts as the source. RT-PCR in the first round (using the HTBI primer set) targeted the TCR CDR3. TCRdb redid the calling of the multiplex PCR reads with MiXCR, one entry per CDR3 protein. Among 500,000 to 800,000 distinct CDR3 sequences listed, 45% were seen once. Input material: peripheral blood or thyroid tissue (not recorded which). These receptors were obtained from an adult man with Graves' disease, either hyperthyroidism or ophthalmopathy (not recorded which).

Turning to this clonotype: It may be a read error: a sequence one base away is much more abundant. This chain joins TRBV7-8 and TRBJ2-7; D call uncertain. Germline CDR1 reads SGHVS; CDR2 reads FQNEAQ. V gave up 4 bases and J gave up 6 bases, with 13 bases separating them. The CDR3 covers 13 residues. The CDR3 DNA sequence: TGTGCCAGCAGCTCTCGGTGGGAATCCGAGCAGTACTTC. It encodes CASSSRWESEQYF.

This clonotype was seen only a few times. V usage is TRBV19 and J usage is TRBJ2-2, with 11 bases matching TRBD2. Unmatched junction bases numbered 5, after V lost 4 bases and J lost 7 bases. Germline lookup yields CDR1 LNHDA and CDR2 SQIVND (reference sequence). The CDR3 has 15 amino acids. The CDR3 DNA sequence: TGTGCCAGTAGTAACCTAGCGGGAGGTGTCGGGGAGCTGTTTTTT. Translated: CASSNLAGGVGELFF.

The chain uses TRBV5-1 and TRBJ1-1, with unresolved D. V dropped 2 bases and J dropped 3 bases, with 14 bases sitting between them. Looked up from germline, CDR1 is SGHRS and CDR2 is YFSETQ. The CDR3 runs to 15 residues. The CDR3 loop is CASSFDIGGHTEAFF. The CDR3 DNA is TGCGCCAGCAGCTTTGACATAGGAGGGCACACTGAAGCTTTCTTT. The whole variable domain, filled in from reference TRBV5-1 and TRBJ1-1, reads KAGVTQTPRYLIKTRGQQVTLSCSPISGHRSVSWYQQTPGQGLQFLFEYFSETQRNKGNFPGRFSGRQFSNSRSEMNVSTLELGDSALYLCASSFDIGGHTEAFFGQGTRLTVV.

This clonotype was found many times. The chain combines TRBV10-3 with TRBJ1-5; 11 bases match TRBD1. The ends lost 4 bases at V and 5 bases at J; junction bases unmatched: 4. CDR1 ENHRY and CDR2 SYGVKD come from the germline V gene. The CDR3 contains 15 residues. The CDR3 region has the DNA TGTGCCATCAGTGGAGGACAGGGGGCTGATCAGCCCCAGCATTTT. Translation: CAISGGQGADQPQHF.

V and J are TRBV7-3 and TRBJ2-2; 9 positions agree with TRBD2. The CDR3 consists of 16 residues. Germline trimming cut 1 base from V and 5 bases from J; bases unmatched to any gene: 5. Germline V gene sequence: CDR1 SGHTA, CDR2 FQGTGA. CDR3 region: CASSLIGGGATGELFF. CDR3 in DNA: TGTGCCAGCAGCTTAATCGGCGGGGGGGCGACCGGGGAGCTGTTTTTT.

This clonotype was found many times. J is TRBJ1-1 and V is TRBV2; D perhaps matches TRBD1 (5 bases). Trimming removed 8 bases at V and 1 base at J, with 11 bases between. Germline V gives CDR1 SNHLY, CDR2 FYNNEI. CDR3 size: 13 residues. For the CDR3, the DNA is TGTGCCAGCGGGGCGACCGCGAACACTGAAGCTTTCTTT. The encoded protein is CASGATANTEAFF.

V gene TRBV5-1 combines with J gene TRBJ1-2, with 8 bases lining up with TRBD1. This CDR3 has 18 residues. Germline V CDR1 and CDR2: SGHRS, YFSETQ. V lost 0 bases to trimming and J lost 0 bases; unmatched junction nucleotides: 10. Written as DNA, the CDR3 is TGCGCCAGCAGCTTGGGTTTGGTTGGGACAGGAGCTAACTATGGCTACACCTTC. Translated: CASSLGLVGTGANYGYTF.

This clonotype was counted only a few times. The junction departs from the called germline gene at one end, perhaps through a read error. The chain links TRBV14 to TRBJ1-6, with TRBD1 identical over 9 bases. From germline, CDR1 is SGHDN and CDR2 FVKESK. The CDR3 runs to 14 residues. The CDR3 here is CASSKEDRGSPLHF. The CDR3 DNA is TGTGCCAGCAGCAAAGAGGACAGGGGTTCACCCCTCCACTTT.

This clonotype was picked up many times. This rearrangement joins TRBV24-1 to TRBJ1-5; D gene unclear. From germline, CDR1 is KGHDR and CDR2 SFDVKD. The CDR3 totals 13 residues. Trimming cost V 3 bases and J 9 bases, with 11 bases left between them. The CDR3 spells CATSDNRGRPQHF. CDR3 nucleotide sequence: TGTGCCACCAGTGATAATCGGGGTCGGCCCCAGCATTTT.